This is a list of T cell receptor beta chains from one sample in a study of T cell responses to AZD1222 COVID-19 vaccine. The table came from immunoSEQ multiplex PCR; TCRdb's copy has only in-frame clones and leaves some out. The table shows about 120,000 clones, with just over 90% occurring only once. The input for sequencing was peripheral blood, taken on day 0 of AZD1222 vaccination. The receptors were gathered from an adult in good health. Both conserved end residues are part of each CDR3. A D gene is named only where the DNA matches it firmly. For some rows the clone size is stated as once, few or many, or as a class when expanded; others skip it.

J | size | V | D | DNA | CDR3
TRBJ2-1 | . | TRBV7-3 | TRBD2 | TGTGCCAGCAGCTTAGGGACTATAGATGTAGAGCAGTTCTTC | CASSLGTIDVEQFF
TRBJ2-3 | . | TRBV27 | . | TGTGCCAGCAGTAGGAGAGGGAGCCCAGATACGCAGTATTTT | CASSRRGSPDTQYF
TRBJ1-5 | . | TRBV7-6 | TRBD1 | TGTGCCAGCAGCTTAGAGGGCAGGGGGAGGCCCCAGCATTTT | CASSLEGRGRPQHF
TRBJ2-3 | . | TRBV9 | . | TGTGCCAGCAGCGTAGAAGTGGGTACGCAGTATTTT | CASSVEVGTQYF
TRBJ2-5 | . | TRBV24-1 | . | TGTGCCACCAGTGAACGGGCAGGGGTGACCCAGTACTTC | CATSERAGVTQYF
TRBJ2-5 | . | TRBV20-1 | . | TGCAGTGCTAGTGACCAACGGGCTGAGACCCAGTACTTC | CSASDQRAETQYF
TRBJ1-4 | . | TRBV3-1/TRBV3-2 | . | TGTGCCAGCAGCCGCGGACAGACCTATAATGAAAAACTGTTTTTT | CASSRGQTYNEKLFF
TRBJ2-1 | . | TRBV20-1 | TRBD2 | TGCAGTGCTAGTAGACTAGCGGGTTCCTACAATGAGCAGTTCTTC | CSASRLAGSYNEQFF
TRBJ1-5 | . | TRBV6-5 | . | TGTGCCAGCAGTTACGCAGGTCAGCCCCAGCATTTT | CASSYAGQPQHF
TRBJ2-1 | . | TRBV24-1 | TRBD2 | TGTGCCACCAGTGATCCGTGGACTAGCGGGAACTACAATGAGCAGTTCTTC | CATSDPWTSGNYNEQFF
TRBJ1-6 | . | TRBV27 | . | TGTGCCAGCAGTTCAACTCTTGATAATTCACCCCTCCACTTT | CASSSTLDNSPLHF
TRBJ2-7 | . | TRBV19 | . | TGTGCCAGTAGTATACGGGAGACCTACGAGCAGTACTTC | CASSIRETYEQYF
TRBJ2-5 | . | TRBV6-5 | . | TGTGCCAGCAGTCAGCAATGGCCACAAGAGACCCAGTACTTC | CASSQQWPQETQYF
TRBJ2-1 | . | TRBV28 | . | TGTGCCAGCAGTTTATCTCTTACACCCAGCTCCTACAATGAGCAGTTCTTC | CASSLSLTPSSYNEQFF
TRBJ1-3 | . | TRBV5-1 | . | TGCGCCAGCAGTTGGGAAACTCCTGGAAACACCATATATTTT | CASSWETPGNTIYF
TRBJ2-7 | . | TRBV20-1 | TRBD1 | TGCAGTGGAACAGACAGGGGCGAGCAGTACTTC | CSGTDRGEQYF
TRBJ2-2 | . | TRBV24-1 | . | TGTGCCACCAGTGAACGTACCGGGGAGCTGTTTTTT | CATSERTGELFF
TRBJ2-7 | . | TRBV6-5 | TRBD1 | TGTGCCAGCAGTACCGGGACAGGACACTACGAGCAGTACTTC | CASSTGTGHYEQYF
TRBJ2-3 | . | TRBV28 | TRBD2 | TGTGCCAGCAGTCCCCGGGGTAGCGGGAGGGATACGCAGTATTTT | CASSPRGSGRDTQYF
TRBJ1-1 | . | TRBV24-1 | . | TGTGCCACCAGTTATGCAAAGGGGACAACTGAAGCTTTCTTT | CATSYAKGTTEAFF
TRBJ2-3 | . | TRBV12-3/TRBV12-4 | TRBD1 | TGTGCCAGCAGGGACAGGAACACAGATACGCAGTATTTT | CASRDRNTDTQYF
TRBJ2-5 | . | TRBV6-5 | TRBD1 | TGTGCCAGCAGTTCGACAGGGCTCCAGACCCAGTACTTC | CASSSTGLQTQYF
TRBJ1-5 | . | TRBV21-1 | . | TGTGCCAGCAGCTTGTACAGTGAGAGCAATCAGCCCCAGCATTTT | CASSLYSESNQPQHF
TRBJ2-1 | . | TRBV5-1 | TRBD2 | TGCGCCAGCAGCTTGGGCGGGGGTTACAATGAGCAGTTCTTC | CASSLGGGYNEQFF
TRBJ1-2 | . | TRBV5-1 | TRBD1 | TGCGCCAGCAGCTTGGAACTTATCGGGACAGGGGGCTCTGGCTACACCTTC | CASSLELIGTGGSGYTF
TRBJ2-7 | . | TRBV21-1 | . | TGTGCCAGTACCCAACGGTCCGGCGGGAGGTCCACCTACGAGCAGTACTTC | CASTQRSGGRSTYEQYF
TRBJ1-1 | . | TRBV6-2/TRBV6-3 | . | TGTGCCAGCAGTCGCCCGGCTTTAAACATGAACACTGAAGCTTTCTTT | CASSRPALNMNTEAFF
TRBJ2-1 | . | TRBV28 | . | TGTGCCAGCAGTCAAGGGGTGCGATCCGAGTTCTTC | CASSQGVRSEFF
TRBJ1-3 | . | TRBV5-1 | . | TGCGCCAGCAGCCAGGACAGCAACGGAAACACCATATATTTT | CASSQDSNGNTIYF
TRBJ1-5 | . | TRBV10-3 | . | TGTGCCATCAGGGAAGAGGTTTTCGGCAATCAGCCCCAGCATTTT | CAIREEVFGNQPQHF
TRBJ1-1 | . | TRBV5-4 | . | TGTGCCAGCAGCGTTCGGGGGGAAGCTTTCTTT | CASSVRGEAFF
TRBJ2-1 | . | TRBV5-1 | . | TGCGCCAGCAGCCGGAATCCGAGTAGCTCCTACAATGAGCAGTTCTTC | CASSRNPSSSYNEQFF
TRBJ1-1 | once | TRBV24-1 | . | TGTGCCACCAGTGGGACAATGAACACTGAAGCTTTCTTT | CATSGTMNTEAFF
TRBJ1-2 | . | TRBV29-1 | TRBD1 | TGCAGCGTTGGTGGGACAGGGGGTAACTATGGCTACACCTTC | CSVGGTGGNYGYTF
TRBJ1-1 | . | TRBV11-2 | . | TGTGCCAGCTGTCTGGGGGCCCACACTGAAGCTTTCTTT | CASCLGAHTEAFF
TRBJ2-7 | . | TRBV19 | . | TGTGCCAGTAGTATAGGACAGGCAGCCTACGAGCAGTACTTC | CASSIGQAAYEQYF
TRBJ1-2 | . | TRBV28 | . | TGTGCCAGCAGTTTGGACTTAGCCGGGCAGGGAGCTGGCTACACCTTC | CASSLDLAGQGAGYTF
TRBJ1-5 | . | TRBV24-1 | TRBD1 | TGTGCCACCAGTGATCCCCGGACAGGAGGGAATCAGCCCCAGCATTTT | CATSDPRTGGNQPQHF
TRBJ1-3 | . | TRBV7-2 | . | TGTGCCAGCAGGGCGGACAGCTCTGGAAACACCATATATTTT | CASRADSSGNTIYF
TRBJ2-3 | . | TRBV9 | . | TGTGCCAGCAGCGTAGGAGGGCCTAGCACAGATACGCAGTATTTT | CASSVGGPSTDTQYF
TRBJ1-4 | . | TRBV28 | . | TGTGCCAGCAGTTTTCGGGATTTTTGGTCAACTAATGAAAAACTGTTTTTT | CASSFRDFWSTNEKLFF
TRBJ2-1 | . | TRBV14 | TRBD2 | TGTGCCAGCAGCCAACAGAGGACTAGCGGGAGAGGGGGCCCCTACAATGAGCAGTTCTTC | CASSQQRTSGRGGPYNEQFF
TRBJ2-5 | . | TRBV7-2 | . | TGTGCCAGCAGCCCCCATAGGGGGAACCAAGAGACCCAGTACTTC | CASSPHRGNQETQYF
TRBJ2-6 | . | TRBV27 | . | TGTGCCAGCAGCCCTCAGGGCCCTGGGGCCAACGTCCTGACTTTC | CASSPQGPGANVLTF
TRBJ1-4 | . | TRBV12-3/TRBV12-4 | . | TGTGCCAGCAATTTCCGTCTTGATGAAAAACTGTTTTTT | CASNFRLDEKLFF
TRBJ1-5 | . | TRBV19 | . | TGTGCCAGTAGTATACTTTGGGATAGCAATCAGCCCCAGCATTTT | CASSILWDSNQPQHF
TRBJ1-2 | . | TRBV5-6 | . | TGTGCCAGCATCCTTTACAGGTCCGATTCTCGTGGCTACACCTTC | CASILYRSDSRGYTF
TRBJ1-2 | once | TRBV28 | . | TGTGCCAGCAGTCGAGGATTTTATGGCTACACCTTC | CASSRGFYGYTF
TRBJ2-3 | . | TRBV15 | TRBD1 | TGTGCCACCTCTGGGACAGGGGGCCGCACAGATACGCAGTATTTT | CATSGTGGRTDTQYF
TRBJ1-4 | . | TRBV7-8 | . | TGTGCCAGCAGCCACTATCCCCTTAGACGGAGGGTCGGTGAAAAACTGTTTTTT | CASSHYPLRRRVGEKLFF
TRBJ1-1 | . | TRBV6-6 | TRBD1 | TGTGCCAGCAGTCCCCTACAGGGGATAACTGAAGCTTTCTTT | CASSPLQGITEAFF
TRBJ2-1 | . | TRBV10-3 | . | TGTGCCATCAGTGGGGAGGGGGTGGCCTACAATGAGCAGTTCTTC | CAISGEGVAYNEQFF
TRBJ1-2 | . | TRBV5-1 | . | TGCGCCAGCAGCCCCGACAGTTATGGCTACACCTTC | CASSPDSYGYTF
TRBJ2-3 | . | TRBV3-1/TRBV3-2 | . | TGTGCCAGCAGCCAAGTGGGCACAGATACGCAGTATTTT | CASSQVGTDTQYF
TRBJ2-6 | . | TRBV24-1 | . | TGTGCCACCAGTGCTCCGAAAGGTCCTGGGGCCAACGTCCTGACTTTC | CATSAPKGPGANVLTF